This TCR beta chain was obtained from a study of blood T cell repertoires in COVID-19. Study information: The United States, Italy and Spain were the sources of the acute and convalescent COVID-19 samples.

Trimming removed 2 bases at V and 3 bases at J, with 11 bases between. The CDR3 runs 15 residues. Germline V gene data show CDR1 as MNHNY and CDR2 as SVGAGI (reference sequence). Per the original data handling: Cell counts per sample came from amplifying reference gene primers. Here immunoSEQ multiplex PCR was the method, and the copy in TCRdb shows in-frame clones only, minus some. The V and J calls and the clone size are those of that table, but D and trimming were determined from the DNA. The table records a few hundred thousand clones, roughly 80% of them present only once. Seattle researchers signed up patients amid active infection and tracked them longitudinally.

The sequence was collected from a person aged 70 to 80 with COVID-19, enrolled during active disease. The sequencing sample was made of peripheral blood. V is TRBV6-6 and J is TRBJ1-3; D gene unclear. The CDR3 loop is CASSYEGINGNTIYF. Written as DNA, the CDR3 is TGTGCCAGCAGTTACGAGGGAATAAATGGAAACACCATATATTTT.